Listed below are T cell receptor beta chains from one sample, sequenced in a study of T cell responses to AZD1222 COVID-19 vaccine. Sequenced by immunoSEQ multiplex PCR; TCRdb stores in-frame clones only, minus some. The profile shows about 150,000 clones, approximately 90% of them singletons. The specimen comprised peripheral blood, sampled on day 0 of AZD1222 vaccination. All receptors come from an adult in good health. Both conserved end residues are part of each CDR3. The D gene is left open where the match is weak. Not all rows give a size; the values are once, few, many and, for expanded clones, a class.

j_call v_call clone_size d_call cdr3_aa cdr3_nt
TRBJ1-5 TRBV18 NA TRBD1 CASSGDSQPQHF TGTGCCAGCTCAGGGGACAGTCAGCCCCAGCATTTT
TRBJ1-4 TRBV7-2 NA TRBD1 CASSPPGQGAGNEKLFF TGTGCCAGCAGCCCCCCAGGACAGGGGGCTGGTAATGAAAAACTGTTTTTT
TRBJ2-5 TRBV12-3/TRBV12-4 NA NA CASSKGPETQYF TGTGCCAGCAGCAAAGGTCCGGAGACCCAGTACTTC
TRBJ2-3 TRBV6-6 NA TRBD2 CASSSSGGDTQYF TGTGCCAGCAGTTCTAGCGGGGGGGATACGCAGTATTTT
TRBJ1-1 TRBV10-3 NA NA CAISESNPGEAFF TGTGCCATCAGTGAGTCCAACCCCGGGGAAGCTTTCTTT
TRBJ2-5 TRBV24-1 NA TRBD1 CATSDPGQGEETQYF TGTGCCACCAGTGACCCAGGACAGGGGGAGGAGACCCAGTACTTC
TRBJ2-1 TRBV11-2 NA NA CASSLGLGSYNEQFF TGTGCCAGCAGCTTAGGTCTGGGCTCCTACAATGAGCAGTTCTTC
TRBJ1-5 TRBV3-1/TRBV3-2 NA NA CASSLFEGSNQPQHF TGTGCCAGCAGTCTCTTTGAAGGGAGCAATCAGCCCCAGCATTTT
TRBJ1-2 TRBV4-3 NA NA CASSQERGLGYTF TGCGCCAGCAGCCAAGAGCGGGGCCTCGGCTACACCTTC
TRBJ1-1 TRBV7-3 once NA CASSRNPNTEAFF TGTGCCAGCAGCCGAAACCCGAACACTGAAGCTTTCTTT
TRBJ2-6 TRBV6-5 NA NA CASSYGVGSGANVLTF TGTGCCAGCAGTTACGGCGTAGGCTCTGGGGCCAACGTCCTGACTTTC
TRBJ1-6 TRBV5-6 NA NA CASSLASQGLPYNSPLHF TGTGCCAGCAGCTTGGCCAGTCAAGGACTCCCCTATAATTCACCCCTCCACTTT
TRBJ2-7 TRBV3-1/TRBV3-2 NA TRBD1 CASSHSDRVYEQYF TGTGCCAGCAGCCACTCGGACAGGGTTTACGAGCAGTACTTC
TRBJ2-5 TRBV18 NA NA CASSWGEEETQYF TGTGCCAGCTCGTGGGGGGAAGAAGAGACCCAGTACTTC
TRBJ1-1 TRBV12-3/TRBV12-4 NA NA CASSPRDTEAFF TGTGCCAGCAGTCCCCGAGACACTGAAGCTTTCTTT
TRBJ2-7 TRBV5-1 NA NA CASSLGAGGYYEQYF TGCGCCAGCAGCTTGGGGGCAGGGGGGTACTACGAGCAGTACTTC